This T cell receptor beta chain comes out of a study of OX40 agonist ivuxolimab in advanced cancers. Study information: Patients receiving dose escalation had hepatocellular carcinoma, melanoma, renal cell or head and neck cancer. Notes on the study in general: Among the lowest peripheral clonal expansion occurred in 0.1-3.0 mg/kg partial responders.

Only in-frame clones appear in the TCRdb table, and some are missing; sequencing was by immunoSEQ multiplex PCR. This sample has tens of thousands of clones, with 73% found just once. Remarks on this clone: The antigen remains undetermined.

Trimming took off 4 bases at V and 4 bases at J, with 8 bases between the two ends. The CDR3 length is 12 residues. Germline V gene lookup returns CDR1 MNHNY and CDR2 SVGAGI (reference sequence). The material sequenced was CD4+ or CD8+ T cells sorted from blood, taken in a trial of the OX40 agonist ivuxolimab. The source is an adult with an advanced solid tumor such as melanoma, head and neck, liver or kidney cancer. The J gene is TRBJ2-7, the V gene TRBV6-6; D unclear. This chain's CDR3 is CASSSGPYEQYF. CDR3 bases: TGTGCCAGCAGTTCCGGGCCTTACGAGCAGTACTTC.